These 17 T cell receptor beta chains were all obtained from the same sample, sequenced in a study of blood T cells in healthy people across ages. Using a J-beta primer mix together with a sample-barcoded 5' primer, a second PCR was run for roughly 6 to 12 cycles. TCRdb used MiXCR to reprocess the 5' RACE reads, holding one entry per CDR3 protein. The sample lists some 900,000 distinct CDR3 sequences, around 30% occurring once. The material sequenced was blood. Receptors originate from a woman of 80 years or more in good health.

This clonotype was found many times. DNA for the CDR3: TGCAGTGCTAGTTTGGGACAGGGCAATGAGCAGTTCTTC. Its protein is CSASLGQGNEQFF. The rearrangement links TRBV20-1 to TRBJ2-1; 9 bases agree with TRBD1. This CDR3 comprises 13 residues. The V gene end was trimmed by 3 bases and the J gene end by 6 bases; junction bases not matched to a gene: 3. Germline-derived CDR1 and CDR2 are DFQATT and SNEGSKA (reference sequence).

This clonotype was seen ten or more times. The rearrangement links TRBV5-1 to TRBJ2-1; 9 bases line up with TRBD2. The CDR3 has 15 amino acids. J was trimmed by 5 bases and V by 2 bases; bases with no gene match: 5. Germline CDR1 reads SGHRS; CDR2 reads YFSETQ. This CDR3 reads CASSFQLAGNNEQFF. CDR3 DNA sequence: TGCGCCAGCAGCTTTCAACTAGCGGGTAACAATGAGCAGTTCTTC.

This clonotype was observed a handful of times. The chain recombines TRBV3-1 with TRBJ2-2; 7 nucleotides agree with TRBD2. V lost 4 bases, J lost 7 bases, and 6 bases stayed unmatched. Germline values: CDR1 LGHDT, CDR2 YNNKEL (reference sequence). This CDR3 has 14 amino acids. The chain's CDR3 is CASSRGGSRGELFF. For the CDR3, the DNA is TGTGCCAGCAGCCGGGGAGGGAGCCGCGGGGAGCTGTTTTTT.

V gene TRBV7-2 combines with J gene TRBJ1-6; a weak D match, TRBD1 (6 bases). Trimming stripped 5 bases from V and 10 bases from J, with 18 bases between. There are 15 residues in the CDR3. The germline CDR1 and CDR2 sequences are SGHTA and FQGNSA. The CDR3 nucleotides are TGTGCCAGCAGCCTACCACAGGGTTCAGGGTCACCCCTCCACTTT. Translated: CASSLPQGSGSPLHF.

V gene TRBV5-4 combines with J gene TRBJ2-5; 16 positions agree with TRBD2. Losses at the gene ends were 1 base for V and 2 bases for J; bases not matched to a gene: 2. Per the germline V gene, CDR1 is SGHNT and CDR2 is YYREEE (reference sequence). The CDR3 has 17 amino acids. The CDR3 nucleotides read TGTGCCAGCAGCTTGCCGGGACTAGCGGGGGGGCAAGAGACCCAGTACTTC. It specifies CASSLPGLAGGQETQYF.

This clonotype was detected ten times or more. This chain links TRBV7-2 with TRBJ2-1; D might be TRBD2 (6 bases). There are 16 residues in the CDR3. The germline V gene has CDR1 SGHTA and CDR2 FQGNSA. V gave up 4 bases and J gave up 0 bases, with 13 bases separating them. CDR3: CASSSLGGFSYNEQFF. The DNA for the CDR3 is TGTGCCAGCAGCTCCCTTGGGGGGTTCTCCTACAATGAGCAGTTCTTC. The entire variable domain, with the rest obtained from reference TRBV7-2 and TRBJ2-1, is as follows: GAGVSQSPSNKVTEKGKDVELRCDPISGHTALYWYRQSLGQGLEFLIYFQGNSAPDKSGLPSDRFSAERTGGSVSTLTIQRTQQEDSAVYLCASSSLGGFSYNEQFFGPGTRLTVL.

This clonotype was counted ten times or more. CDR3 residues: CASSGTGFGETQYF. The CDR3 coding sequence is TGCGCCAGCAGCGGGACAGGGTTTGGGGAGACCCAGTACTTC. The genes are TRBV5-1 and TRBJ2-5, with TRBD1 matching over 9 bases. CDR1 is SGHRS, CDR2 YFSETQ, per germline. This CDR3 is built from 14 residues. Trimming cost V 4 bases and J 5 bases; bases outside gene matches: 6.

The table lists this clonotype with a count of one. It is likely a read error, because the conserved phenylalanine at the end of the CDR3 is missing. The genes are TRBV5-1 and TRBJ2-5; D may be TRBD1 (6 bases). Germline values: CDR1 SGHRS, CDR2 YFSETQ. With 2 bases removed from V and 5 bases from J, the gap between germline ends came to 13 bases. The CDR3 consists of 14 residues. This CDR3 is CASSFVGGEETQYN. The CDR3 DNA sequence: TGCGCCAGCAGCTTCGTTGGGGGCGAGGAGACCCAGTACAAC.

The chain links TRBV7-2 to TRBJ2-5; D uncertain. The CDR3 has 12 residues. Germline assignment: CDR1 SGHTA and CDR2 FQGNSA. The V end lost 5 bases, the J end lost 6 bases, and 10 bases lay between the germline ends. The CDR3 loop reads CASSGKHKTQYF. The CDR3 region has the DNA TGTGCCAGCAGCGGAAAACACAAGACCCAGTACTTC. The full variable domain, its missing parts supplied by reference TRBV7-2 and TRBJ2-5, is GAGVSQSPSNKVTEKGKDVELRCDPISGHTALYWYRQSLGQGLEFLIYFQGNSAPDKSGLPSDRFSAERTGGSVSTLTIQRTQQEDSAVYLCASSGKHKTQYFGPGTRLLVL.

About this clonotype: Germline and junction disagree at one end, which may indicate a read error. The chain combines TRBV4-1 with TRBJ1-5; D uncertain. This CDR3 region has 15 residues. The V gene's germline CDR1 is MGHRA and CDR2 YSYEKL. The CDR3 sequence: CASNQEGDGNQPQHF. The DNA for the CDR3 is TGCGCCAGCAACCAAGAGGGAGATGGCAATCAGCCCCAGCATTTT.

The genes are TRBV9 and TRBJ1-6, with D possibly being TRBD1 (6 bases). Germline lookup yields CDR1 SGDLS and CDR2 YYNGEE. With 0 bases removed from V and 6 bases from J, the gap between germline ends came to 10 bases. The length of the CDR3 is 15 residues. CDR3 sequence: CASSVADSLNSPLHF. The CDR3 DNA reads as TGTGCCAGCAGCGTAGCGGACAGCCTTAATTCACCCCTCCACTTT.

This clonotype was detected ten times or more. The V and J genes are TRBV3-1 and TRBJ2-4; D may be TRBD1 or TRBD2 (5 bases each). Deletions cut 3 bases from V and 6 bases from J, with 9 bases between. This CDR3 has 13 amino acids. Germline V gene lookup returns CDR1 LGHDT and CDR2 YNNKEL (reference sequence). The CDR3 DNA sequence: TGTGCCAGCAGCCAGGTTGGGGGAAACATTCAGTACTTC. Amino acid sequence: CASSQVGGNIQYF.

Points on this clonotype: Relative to the germline gene, one junction end is altered; a read error may explain this. The chain is built from TRBV3-1 and TRBJ1-4, with D hard to call. The CDR3 is 14 residues long. Looked up from germline, CDR1 is LGHDT and CDR2 is YNNKEL (reference sequence). CDR3 sequence: CASSRGRSNEKLYF. The CDR3 DNA reads TGTGCCAGCAGCCGCGGACGGAGTAATGAAAAACTGTATTTT.

The V gene is TRBV12-3 or TRBV12-4, the J gene TRBJ2-5; 12 bases are a match to TRBD2. Judging by the DNA end, TRBJ2-7 fits better; the J call may be wrong. The CDR3 loop spans 17 amino acids. CDR3 DNA sequence: TGTGCCAGCAGTCTGGGGCTAGCGGGGGGGCTGGACTACGAGCAGTACTTC. It codes for CASSLGLAGGLDYEQYF.

This clonotype has ten or more counts. The V call is TRBV12-3 or TRBV12-4, the J call TRBJ1-2; no definite D call. V lost 3 bases to trimming and J lost 2 bases, with 7 bases between them. The CDR3 spans 13 residues. The CDR3 region is CASSFDGNYGYTF. CDR3 DNA sequence: TGTGCCAGCAGTTTCGACGGCAACTATGGCTACACCTTC.

Many counts were recorded for this clonotype. This chain connects TRBV4-1 to TRBJ2-7, with D possibly matching TRBD1 (6 bases). The V end lost 3 bases, the J end lost 3 bases, and 18 bases lay between the germline ends. CDR1 is MGHRA and CDR2 is YSYEKL in the germline V gene. This CDR3 spans 16 amino acids. The CDR3 loop is CASSQNTGQPSYEQYF. DNA for the CDR3: TGCGCCAGCAGCCAGAACACAGGGCAGCCCAGCTACGAGCAGTACTTC.

The chain joins TRBV21-1 to TRBJ2-2. TRBV21-1 is listed as a pseudogene. The CDR3 runs 11 residues. The CDR3 sequence: CASSTDGELFF. CDR3 bases: TGTGCCAGCAGCACGGACGGGGAGCTGTTTTTT.